Sequencing of this TCR beta chain was carried out in a study of cytomegalovirus exposure and HLA in healthy donors. The PCR contained 60 Vbeta and 13 Jbeta primers. How the authors handled the data: Counted up in a later analysis, unique TCR beta chains came to about 80 million, with around 11 million shared. TCRdb's table, derived via immunoSEQ multiplex PCR, lists solely in-frame clones and lacks some. Clone size and V and J calls were adopted from that table, with D and trimming inferred from the DNA. This table holds 110,000 or so clones, roughly four fifths found once. Trimming shortened V by 0 bases and J by 8 bases, and 14 bases separated the two germline ends. The CDR3 extends over 15 amino acids. Per the germline V gene, CDR1 is LNHDA and CDR2 is SQIVND (reference sequence). Study observations and caveats: Looking again later, the authors saw that most CMV-associated TCR beta chains seemed HLA-restricted. Prediction of most subjects' HLA-A and HLA-B alleles by TCR beta sequences was reportedly accurate. Many donors carried some public TCRs, although rarity characterized most TCR sequences.

With regard to this clone: Its antigen is not known.

The specimen was PBMCs. V and J are TRBV19 and TRBJ2-1; a possible D gene is TRBD1 (6 bases). The origin of this receptor is a woman in her late teens or twenties in good health and CMV-seronegative. CDR3 DNA sequence: TGTGCCAGTAGTATAGATCAGGCCGAGGGGGATGAGCAGTTCTTC. Encoded protein: CASSIDQAEGDEQFF.